These 31 T cell receptor beta chains share one sample of origin, sequenced in a study of blood T cell repertoires in COVID-19 (TCRdb year 2020). The library was produced with the immunoSEQ multiplex PCR assay. The table was pulled from immuneACCESS by TCRdb, which kept in-frame rearrangements only. Such tables lose some clones; where checked, under half of the loss comes from unresolved V genes, and the rest has no known cause. The sample yields under 300,000 clones; under 95% were counted once. The top ten clonotypes cover over 2% of the sample. Sequencing used PBMCs or T cells enriched from blood (not recorded which). These receptors all come from a middle-aged woman with acute COVID-19.

The chain couples TRBV2 to TRBJ2-2; D is undetermined. V dropped 4 bases and J dropped 7 bases, with 10 bases sitting between them. CDR1 is SNHLY, CDR2 FYNNEI, per germline. The CDR3 has 13 residues. The CDR3 DNA reads TGTGCCAGCAGTGGTGAGGCCGGCGGGGAGCTGTTTTTT. It translates to CASSGEAGGELFF.

The CDR3 region is CASSQPGLITGELFF. The CDR3 coding sequence is TGTGCCAGCAGCCAACCGGGACTAATAACCGGGGAGCTGTTTTTT. This chain connects TRBV4-2 to TRBJ2-2, with 7 bases that match TRBD2. The CDR3 loop spans 15 amino acids. Per germline, CDR1 LGHNA and CDR2 YNFKEQ. Trimming took 2 bases from V and 5 from J; bases not matched to a gene: 5.

This sequence joins TRBV7-9 and TRBJ1-1, with TRBD1 identical over 8 bases. The CDR3 contains 15 residues. V was pared by 4 bases and J by 4 bases, with 8 bases of the junction left unmatched. Looked up from germline, CDR1 is SEHNR and CDR2 is FQNEAQ (reference sequence). In nucleotides, the CDR3 is TGTGCCAGCAGCTCCCGACAGGGGAGGACCACTGAAGCTTTCTTT. Residues: CASSSRQGRTTEAFF.

The chain employs TRBV9 and TRBJ2-7; the D is unclear. This CDR3 contains 14 residues. Trimming took 4 bases from V and 2 from J, leaving 13 bases between them. Looked up from germline, CDR1 is SGDLS and CDR2 is YYNGEE. The CDR3: CASSPRHGTYEQYF. The CDR3 nucleotides read TGTGCCAGCAGCCCCCGACACGGAACCTACGAGCAGTACTTC.

The V call is TRBV5-1, the J call TRBJ2-2; 8 positions agree with TRBD1. This CDR3 contains 14 residues. Germline-derived CDR1 and CDR2 are SGHRS and YFSETQ. The V and J ends lost 7 bases and 4 bases, in that order; junction bases with no gene match: 6. CDR3 DNA: TGCGCCAGCGGCAGGGGGCTCTCCACCGGGGAGCTGTTTTTT. Translated, it gives CASGRGLSTGELFF.

The chain joins TRBV5-6 to TRBJ2-1, with 8 bases matching TRBD1. This CDR3 is built from 13 residues. V dropped 4 bases and J dropped 11; count of bases not matched to a gene: 8. CDR1 and CDR2 from the germline V gene are SGHDT and YYEEEE. The CDR3 is CASSITGGAKQFF. CDR3 in DNA: TGTGCCAGCAGCATTACAGGGGGAGCTAAGCAGTTCTTC.

The gene calls are TRBV5-4 and TRBJ2-6, with no clear D. Germline-derived CDR1 and CDR2 are SGHNT and YYREEE (reference sequence). The CDR3 has 15 amino acids. Trimming cost V 3 bases and J 4 bases, with 11 bases left between them. The CDR3 DNA sequence: TGTGCCAGCAGCTCTGGTTCAGGCGGGGCCAACGTCCTGACTTTC. This encodes CASSSGSGGANVLTF.

CDR3 protein: CASSIDSWVGTQYF. The CDR3 bases are TGTGCCAGTAGTATAGATAGCTGGGTGGGGACCCAGTACTTC. V gene TRBV19 combines with J gene TRBJ2-5; D gene uncertain. This CDR3 has 14 residues. CDR1 is LNHDA, CDR2 SQIVND, per germline (reference sequence). The V and J ends lost 0 bases and 7 bases respectively, with 12 bases between them.

J is TRBJ1-3 and V is TRBV15; D gene unclear. In germline, CDR1 is LNHNV, CDR2 YYDKDF (reference sequence). V lost 3 bases, J lost 0 bases, and 12 bases lay in between. This CDR3 contains 16 residues. Written as DNA, the CDR3 is TGTGCCACCAGCAGCGACACCCAGCCCTCTGGAAACACCATATATTTT. Its translation: CATSSDTQPSGNTIYF.

V usage is TRBV19 and J usage is TRBJ2-1; 14 bases fit TRBD2. CDR3 size: 20 residues. After removal of 2 bases from V and 3 bases from J, the junction contained 12 bases not matched to a gene. CDR1 and CDR2 (germline): LNHDA, SQIVND (reference sequence). The CDR3 spells CASSIRPGLAGARIYNEQFF. The CDR3 DNA follows: TGTGCCAGTAGTATAAGACCGGGACTAGCGGGAGCGCGAATCTACAATGAGCAGTTCTTC.

V and J are TRBV5-1 and TRBJ2-4; 9 positions agree with TRBD1. The germline V gene encodes CDR1 SGHRS and CDR2 YFSETQ. The V segment lost 0 bases and the J segment 9 bases; nucleotides outside the gene matches: 7. The length of the CDR3 is 15 residues. Here the CDR3 DNA reads TGCGCCAGCAGCTTGGAGGGACAGGGAGGTGGCATTCAGTACTTC. The encoded protein is CASSLEGQGGGIQYF.

This chain uses TRBV18 with TRBJ1-5; no reliable D call. The V end was cut by 5 bases, the J end by 4 bases, with 15 bases between. Germline CDR1 and CDR2: KGHSH and LQKENI. The CDR3 spans 15 residues. The CDR3 DNA follows: TGTGCCAGCTCAGATACAGATCCGGGAAATCAGCCCCAGCATTTT. This gives the protein CASSDTDPGNQPQHF.

J is TRBJ2-7 and V is TRBV7-6; 9 bases line up with TRBD2. The CDR3 covers 15 residues. Germline CDR1 is SGHVS and CDR2 is FNYEAQ. V was pared by 2 bases and J by 3 bases, with 5 bases of the junction left unmatched. The CDR3, as DNA: TGTGCCAGCAGCTTATTATCTAGCGGGGACTACGAGCAGTACTTC. Its protein product is CASSLLSSGDYEQYF.

The rearrangement links TRBV19 to TRBJ1-3; perhaps TRBD1 as D (6 bases). Germline CDR1 and CDR2: LNHDA and SQIVND (reference sequence). V was cut by 3 bases and J by 3 bases, with 9 bases left in between. The CDR3 spans 14 residues. CDR3 protein: CASSISQGGNTIYF. In DNA, the CDR3 is TGTGCCAGTAGTATCTCACAGGGTGGAAACACCATATATTTT.

The rearrangement joins TRBV5-1 to TRBJ1-4; 8 nucleotides align to TRBD1. Germline loops: CDR1 SGHRS, CDR2 YFSETQ. With V trimmed by 1 base and J by 4 bases, 3 bases remained unmatched. This CDR3 spans 15 amino acids. The CDR3 protein is CASSLRQGLNEKLFF. CDR3 nucleotides: TGCGCCAGCAGCTTGCGACAGGGGCTTAATGAAAAACTGTTTTTT.

The chain combines TRBV3-1 (or the pseudogene TRBV3-2) with TRBJ2-7; TRBD1 aligns across 7 bases. The germline V gene has CDR1 LGHDT and CDR2 YNNKEL (reference sequence). The CDR3 contains 15 residues. J lost 6 bases, V lost 0 bases, and 8 bases had no gene match. The CDR3 bases are TGTGCCAGCAGCCAAGATTTTACAGGGGTGGGCGAGCAGTACTTC. It is translated as CASSQDFTGVGEQYF.

V usage is TRBV4-3 and J usage is TRBJ2-2; a possible D gene is TRBD2 (6 bases). V shed 0 bases and J shed 5 bases, with 13 bases lying between them. This CDR3 has 16 residues. Germline values: CDR1 LGHNA, CDR2 YSLEER. CDR3 sequence: CASSQDVGLTTGELFF. The CDR3, as DNA: TGCGCCAGCAGCCAAGATGTGGGACTGACAACCGGGGAGCTGTTTTTT.

This rearrangement joins TRBV3-1 (or the pseudogene TRBV3-2) to TRBJ2-2; no definite D call. Germline values: CDR1 LGHDT, CDR2 YNNKEL (reference sequence). V lost 2 bases and J 2 bases, leaving 6 bases between the germline ends. The length of the CDR3 is 14 residues. CDR3 nucleotides: TGTGCCAGCAGCCAAAGCACTAACACCGGGGAGCTGTTTTTT. Its translation is CASSQSTNTGELFF.

The chain couples TRBV2 to TRBJ2-2; the D gene is possibly TRBD2 (5 bases). This CDR3 has 14 amino acids. The ends were cut back, 6 bases at V and 4 bases at J, with 12 bases in the middle. Per the germline V gene, CDR1 is SNHLY and CDR2 is FYNNEI. CDR3 nucleotide sequence: TGTGCCAGCAGAGGGAAAGGAGGCACCGGGGAGCTGTTTTTT. It is translated as CASRGKGGTGELFF. The whole variable domain, remainder taken from reference TRBV2 and TRBJ2-2, is EPEVTQTPSHQVTQMGQEVILRCVPISNHLYFYWYRQILGQKVEFLVSFYNNEISEKSEIFDDQFSVERPDGSNFTLKIRSTKLEDSAMYFCASRGKGGTGELFFGEGSRLTVL.

The chain combines TRBV7-6 with TRBJ2-3, with no clear D. CDR3 length equals 15 residues. V was cut by 4 bases and J by 0 bases, with 11 bases left in between. Germline V gene lookup returns CDR1 SGHVS and CDR2 FNYEAQ. The CDR3 loop is CASSSNLPSTDTQYF. DNA of the CDR3: TGTGCCAGCAGCTCGAACCTACCTAGCACAGATACGCAGTATTTT.

V gene TRBV27 combines with J gene TRBJ1-6; D gene ambiguous. Deletions cut 9 bases from V and 7 bases from J, with 13 bases between. Per the germline V gene, CDR1 is MNHEY and CDR2 is SMNVEV (reference sequence). The CDR3 consists of 13 residues. This CDR3 reads CASGLLANSPLHF. The CDR3 nucleotides read TGTGCCAGTGGGCTTTTAGCGAATTCACCCCTCCACTTT.

This chain uses TRBV11-3 with TRBJ2-7; 7 bases line up with TRBD1. The CDR3 sequence is 14 residues long. J was trimmed by 2 bases and V by 5 bases; bases with no gene match: 6. The germline CDR1 and CDR2 sequences are SGHNT and YENEEA. CDR3 sequence: CASSPDRVPYEQYF. CDR3 nucleotides: TGTGCCAGCAGCCCCGACAGGGTCCCCTACGAGCAGTACTTC.

This clone was seen a single time. J is TRBJ1-1 and V is TRBV5-1, with TRBD1 identical over 7 bases. The CDR3 runs 20 residues. The germline gives CDR1 SGHRS, CDR2 YFSETQ. V was pared by 1 base and J by 0 bases, with 18 bases of the junction left unmatched. CDR3 in amino acids: CASSLSPEGQETRMNTEAFF. The CDR3, as DNA: TGCGCCAGCAGCTTGTCCCCAGAAGGACAGGAAACACGAATGAACACTGAAGCTTTCTTT.

In DNA form, the CDR3 reads TGTGCCAGCTCACCAGGTTCGGGGGTTTTTGGCTACACCTTC. Protein sequence: CASSPGSGVFGYTF. The gene calls are TRBV18 and TRBJ1-2; possible D gene TRBD1, 5 bases. Germline V gene data show CDR1 as KGHSH and CDR2 as LQKENI. The CDR3 length is 14 residues. Trimming stripped 2 bases from V and 7 bases from J, with 14 bases between.

The chain combines TRBV6-4 with TRBJ1-6; no clear D gene. CDR1 is MRHNA and CDR2 is SNTAGT in the germline V gene. The CDR3 is 15 residues long. Trimming removed 3 bases from V and 5 bases from J, with 11 bases in between. DNA of the CDR3: TGTGCCAGCAGTGAGCACCACGCAGATAATTCACCCCTCCACTTT. This encodes CASSEHHADNSPLHF.

This clone was counted a few times. V and J are TRBV3-1 (or the pseudogene TRBV3-2) and TRBJ2-7; weak D call: TRBD2 (7 bases). Germline-derived CDR1 and CDR2 are LGHDT and YNNKEL (reference sequence). V lost 5 bases to trimming and J lost 3 bases, with 17 bases between them. The CDR3 consists of 15 residues. The CDR3, as DNA: TGTGCCAGCAGCTTAAGGGGGAGCGGGGACTACGAGCAGTACTTC. Amino acids: CASSLRGSGDYEQYF.

The chain couples TRBV5-4 to TRBJ1-6, with a tentative D call TRBD1 (5 bases). The CDR3 length is 14 residues. Germline loops: CDR1 SGHNT, CDR2 YYREEE (reference sequence). The V end lost 3 bases, the J end lost 8 bases, and 12 bases lay between the germline ends. The CDR3 loop reads CASSWGGTYSPLHF. CDR3 in DNA: TGTGCCAGCAGCTGGGGTGGGACTTATTCACCCCTCCACTTT.

V is TRBV6-2 or TRBV6-3 and J is TRBJ1-2; 7 bases agree with TRBD1. The J segment lost 8 bases and the V segment lost 0 bases, leaving 3 bases of the junction unmatched. The germline gives CDR1 MNHEY, CDR2 SVGEGT. The CDR3 contains 13 residues. This chain's CDR3 is CASSYSTGFGYTF. In nucleotides, the CDR3 is TGTGCCAGCAGTTACTCGACAGGGTTCGGCTACACCTTC.

A single count supports this clone. The chain is built from TRBV9 and TRBJ1-1, with 8 bases identical to TRBD1. CDR1 is SGDLS and CDR2 is YYNGEE in the germline V gene. The CDR3 loop spans 14 amino acids. J gave up 5 bases and V 3 bases, and 6 bases lay outside the gene matches. The CDR3 coding sequence is TGTGCCAGCAGCGCCTACAGGGGGAGTACTGAAGCTTTCTTT. Translated, it gives CASSAYRGSTEAFF.

This chain joins TRBV7-6 and TRBJ2-2; 14 bases line up with TRBD2. J lost 6 bases, V lost 5 bases, and 5 bases had no gene match. The CDR3 is 16 residues long. CDR1 is SGHVS, CDR2 FNYEAQ, per germline. CDR3 protein: CASSPRLAGGPGELFF. CDR3 in DNA: TGTGCCAGCAGCCCCCGACTAGCGGGGGGGCCCGGGGAGCTGTTTTTT.

This chain uses TRBV12-5 with TRBJ2-3; D might be TRBD2 (5 bases). V lost 5 bases to trimming and J lost 2 bases, with 20 bases between them. This CDR3 contains 17 residues. The germline V gene has CDR1 LGHNT and CDR2 FRNRAP. CDR3 in DNA: TGTGCTAGTGGTGCCGCAGGAGGCGCGTGGCCCACAGATACGCAGTATTTT. This codes for CASGAAGGAWPTDTQYF.